The following is a TCR beta chain sequence with its context. Its cognate antigen is unknown. The CDR3 totals 12 residues. PCR was performed using 60 Vbeta and 13 Jbeta primers. Some clones are missing from TCRdb's copy, which holds only in-frame ones; the method was immunoSEQ multiplex PCR. The table has about 180,000 clones, about three quarters seen once; the top ten hold 1.5% to 2%. This sample stems from a study of cytomegalovirus exposure and HLA in healthy donors. Study-level points and caveats: Apparent HLA restriction characterized most CMV-associated TCR beta chains in a later analysis. Some V segments could not be told apart, so they were left out, TRBV6-2 and TRBV6-3 among them. At a 0.05 false discovery rate, a later analysis found 16,951 TCR beta sequences to be associated with HLA alleles. Across donors, most TCRs were seen rarely, yet some public ones were widespread.

Source material: PBMCs. The origin of this receptor is a man aged 18 to 29 in good health and CMV-seronegative. The chain recombines TRBV21-1 with TRBJ2-7; TRBD2, as called in the table, went unchecked against the DNA. TRBV21-1 is classified as a pseudogene. The CDR3 coding sequence is TGTGCCAGCAGCAATGCCGGCTACGAGCAGTACTTC. Protein sequence: CASSNAGYEQYF.